The T cell receptor beta chain under discussion was sequenced for a study of human T cells and chemical hapten exposure. Study-wide context: Variability of per-sample TCR yields stemmed mainly from small differences in pooled library volume.

This clonotype turned up a few times. The sample's time point: pre-sensitization, week 0. The treatment: therapeutic diphenylcyclopropenone sensitization with weekly scalp DPC. Original analysis: Counting gave a median of about 89,000 TCRs per sample, with values ranging from roughly 20,000 to 750,000. Via MiXCR, TCRdb re-called the RACE reads, giving one row per CDR3 protein. The V and J calls come from TCRdb's annotation, not from the publication. The profile shows under 200,000 distinct CDR3 sequences, roughly 30% of them singletons. This CDR3 has 15 residues. V lost 2 bases, J lost 2 bases, and 13 bases lay in between.

This sequence was found in a woman under 40 with alopecia areata. Some clones in this sample may be carry-over from other donors' samples. The material sequenced was whole blood, taken in connection with sensitization to the hapten diphenylcyclopropenone (DPC). V usage is TRBV12-3 or TRBV12-4 and J usage is TRBJ2-7, with D maybe TRBD2 (6 bases). Here the CDR3 DNA reads TGTGCCAGCAGTTTACCGGGGACTTTAACCTACGAGCAGTACTTC. Encoded protein: CASSLPGTLTYEQYF.